A single sample gave rise to the 4 T cell receptor beta chains below, sequenced in a study of T cells in Graves' hyperthyroidism and ophthalmopathy. TCR beta CDR3 regions were amplified from RNA transcripts. During a first-round RT-PCR of the TCR CDR3, the HTBI primer set was used. TCRdb re-called the multiplex PCR reads through MiXCR, storing one row per CDR3 protein. This table holds more than 300,000 distinct CDR3 sequences, 15% to 20% found once. Input material: blood. These TCRs come from a young man with Graves' ophthalmopathy.

This clonotype was detected a few times. The rearrangement links TRBV5-4 to TRBJ2-2; D may be TRBD1 (6 bases). Germline lookup yields CDR1 SGHNT and CDR2 YYREEE (reference sequence). The CDR3 loop spans 15 amino acids. Trimming pared 4 bases from V and 1 base from J, leaving 11 bases between. The CDR3 region has the DNA TGTGCCAGCAGCATGGTGGGACAGAACACCGGGGAGCTGTTTTTT. Encoded protein: CASSMVGQNTGELFF.

This clonotype was recorded many times. This chain joins TRBV3-1 and TRBJ1-1; D gene unclear. Germline CDR1 LGHDT, CDR2 YNNKEL (reference sequence). The V end lost 0 bases, the J end lost 1 base, and 6 bases lay between the germline ends. The length of the CDR3 is 14 residues. The CDR3 DNA sequence: TGTGCCAGCAGCCAAGATGGGCCGAACACTGAAGCTTTCTTT. This gives the protein CASSQDGPNTEAFF.

The chain combines TRBV14 with TRBJ1-6; D uncertain. This CDR3 contains 15 residues. The germline V and J ends were trimmed by 4 bases and 3 bases, with 10 bases remaining between them. Germline CDR1 and CDR2: SGHDN and FVKESK. CDR3 region: CASSRAVYYNSPLHF. The CDR3 DNA follows: TGTGCCAGCAGCCGAGCGGTTTACTATAATTCACCCCTCCACTTT.

This clonotype has at least ten counts. The rearrangement joins TRBV2 to TRBJ1-6; the D gene is possibly TRBD1 (6 bases). The CDR3 consists of 17 residues. Germline V CDR1 and CDR2: SNHLY, FYNNEI. The V and J ends lost 6 bases and 7 bases respectively, with 22 bases between them. CDR3 DNA: TGTGCCAGCAGCTCAAAGTCCAGGGGCGAGCCCAATTCACCCCTCCACTTT. Its protein is CASSSKSRGEPNSPLHF.